What follows describes a single T cell receptor beta chain. This sample stems from a study of blood T cell repertoires in COVID-19. Study-level background: Researchers got acute and convalescent COVID-19 samples from the United States, Italy and Spain.

Clones were sequenced by immunoSEQ multiplex PCR, and TCRdb holds only the in-frame ones, with some missing. Found here are about 480,000 clones, approximately 88% of them singletons; the top ten hold 1.5% to 2%. The CDR3 length is 10 residues. Per germline, CDR1 KGHSH and CDR2 LQKENI. The V gene lost 5 bases and the J gene lost 9 bases, with 7 bases spanning the gap. Sequencing was done on a sample of PBMCs or T cells enriched from blood (not recorded which). This chain joins TRBV18 and TRBJ1-2; D gene unclear. This clonotype was sampled from a woman in her thirties or forties who had recovered from COVID-19. The CDR3 DNA is TGTGCCAGCTCAGGGCCCAGCTACACCTTC. Translation: CASSGPSYTF.